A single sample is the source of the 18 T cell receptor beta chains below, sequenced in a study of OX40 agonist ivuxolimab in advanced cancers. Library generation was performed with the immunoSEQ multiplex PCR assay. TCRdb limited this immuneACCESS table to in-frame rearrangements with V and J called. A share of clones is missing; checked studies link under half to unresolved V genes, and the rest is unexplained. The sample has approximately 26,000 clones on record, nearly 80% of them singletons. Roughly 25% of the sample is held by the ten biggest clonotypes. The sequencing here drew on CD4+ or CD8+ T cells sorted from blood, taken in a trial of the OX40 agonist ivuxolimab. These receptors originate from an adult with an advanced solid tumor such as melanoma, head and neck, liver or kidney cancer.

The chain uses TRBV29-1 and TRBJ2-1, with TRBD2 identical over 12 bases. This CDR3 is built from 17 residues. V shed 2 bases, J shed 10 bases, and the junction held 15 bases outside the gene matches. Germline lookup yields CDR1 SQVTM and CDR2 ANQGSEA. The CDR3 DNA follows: TGCAGCGTTGAAAATCCCAGGGAGCTAGCGGGAGGGTTAGAGCAGTTCTTC. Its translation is CSVENPRELAGGLEQFF.

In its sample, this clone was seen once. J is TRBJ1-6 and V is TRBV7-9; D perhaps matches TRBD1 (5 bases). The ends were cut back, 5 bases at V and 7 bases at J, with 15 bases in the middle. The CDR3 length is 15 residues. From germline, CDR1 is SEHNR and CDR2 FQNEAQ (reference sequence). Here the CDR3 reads CASSTEGLENSPLHF. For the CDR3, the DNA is TGTGCCAGCAGCACCGAGGGGCTGGAGAATTCACCCCTCCACTTT.

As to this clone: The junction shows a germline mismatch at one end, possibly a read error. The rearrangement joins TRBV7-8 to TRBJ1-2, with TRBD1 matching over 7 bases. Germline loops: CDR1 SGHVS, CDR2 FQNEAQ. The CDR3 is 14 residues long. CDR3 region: CASNLGTDNYGYTF. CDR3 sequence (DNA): TGTGCCAGCAACTTAGGGACAGATAACTATGGCTACACCTTC.

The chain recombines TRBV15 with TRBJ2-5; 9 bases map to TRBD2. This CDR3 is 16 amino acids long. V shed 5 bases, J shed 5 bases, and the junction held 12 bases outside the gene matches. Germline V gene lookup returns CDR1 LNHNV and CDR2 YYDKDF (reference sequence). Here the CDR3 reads CATSSHPAGGMETQYF. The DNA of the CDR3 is TGTGCCACCAGCTCTCACCCAGCGGGAGGTATGGAGACCCAGTACTTC.

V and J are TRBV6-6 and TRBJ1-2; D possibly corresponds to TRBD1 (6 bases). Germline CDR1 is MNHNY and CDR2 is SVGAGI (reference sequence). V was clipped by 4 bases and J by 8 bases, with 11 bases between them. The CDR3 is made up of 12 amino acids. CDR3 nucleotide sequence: TGTGCCAGCAGTTCTACGGGGGGCGGCTACACCTTC. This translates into CASSSTGGGYTF.

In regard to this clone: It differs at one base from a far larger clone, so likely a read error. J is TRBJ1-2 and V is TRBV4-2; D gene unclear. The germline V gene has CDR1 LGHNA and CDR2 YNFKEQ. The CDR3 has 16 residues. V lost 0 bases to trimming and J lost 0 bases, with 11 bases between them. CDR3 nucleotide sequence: TGTGCCAGCAGCCAAGAACAAGGGCAGCCTAACTATGGCTACACCTTC. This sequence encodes CASSQEQGQPNYGYTF.

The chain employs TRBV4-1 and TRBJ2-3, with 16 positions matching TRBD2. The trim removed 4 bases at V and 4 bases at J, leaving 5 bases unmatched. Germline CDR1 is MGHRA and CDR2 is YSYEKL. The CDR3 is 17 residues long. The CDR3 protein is CASSLGLAGGPADTQYF. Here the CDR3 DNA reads TGCGCCAGCAGCCTGGGACTAGCGGGAGGGCCAGCAGATACGCAGTATTTT.

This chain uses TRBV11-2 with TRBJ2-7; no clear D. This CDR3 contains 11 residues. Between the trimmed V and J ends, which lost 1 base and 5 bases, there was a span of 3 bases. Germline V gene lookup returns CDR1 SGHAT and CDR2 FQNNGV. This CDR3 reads CASSLANEQYF. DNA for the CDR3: TGTGCCAGCAGCTTAGCGAACGAGCAGTACTTC.

The CDR3 loop reads CASSPPQGANEQYF. CDR3 sequence (DNA): TGTGCCAGCAGTCCCCCGCAGGGGGCCAACGAGCAGTACTTC. The V call is TRBV28, the J call TRBJ2-7, with 8 bases lining up with TRBD1. CDR3 size: 14 residues. With 5 bases clipped from V and 5 bases from J, the junction kept 8 bases outside the gene matches. CDR1 is MDHEN, CDR2 SYDVKM, per germline.

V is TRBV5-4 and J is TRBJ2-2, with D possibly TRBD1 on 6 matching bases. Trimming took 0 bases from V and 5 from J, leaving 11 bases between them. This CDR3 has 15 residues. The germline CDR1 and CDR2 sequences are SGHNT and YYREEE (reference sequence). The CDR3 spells CASSLAAGVTGELFF. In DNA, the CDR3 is TGTGCCAGCAGCTTGGCCGCAGGGGTAACCGGGGAGCTGTTTTTT. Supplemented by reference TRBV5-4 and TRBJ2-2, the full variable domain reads ETGVTQSPTHLIKTRGQQVTLRCSSQSGHNTVSWYQQALGQGPQFIFQYYREEENGRGNFPPRFSGLQFPNYSSELNVNALELDDSALYLCASSLAAGVTGELFFGEGSRLTVL.

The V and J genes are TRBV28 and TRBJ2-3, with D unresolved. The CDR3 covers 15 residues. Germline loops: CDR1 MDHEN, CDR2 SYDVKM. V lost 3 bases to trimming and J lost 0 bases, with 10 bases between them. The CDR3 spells CASSLVHSSTDTQYF. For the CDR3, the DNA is TGTGCCAGCAGTTTGGTCCACTCTAGCACAGATACGCAGTATTTT. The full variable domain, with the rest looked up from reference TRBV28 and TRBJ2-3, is DVKVTQSSRYLVKRTGEKVFLECVQDMDHENMFWYRQDPGLGLRLIYFSYDVKMKEKGDIPEGYSVSREKKERFSLILESASTNQTSMYLCASSLVHSSTDTQYFGPGTRLTVL.

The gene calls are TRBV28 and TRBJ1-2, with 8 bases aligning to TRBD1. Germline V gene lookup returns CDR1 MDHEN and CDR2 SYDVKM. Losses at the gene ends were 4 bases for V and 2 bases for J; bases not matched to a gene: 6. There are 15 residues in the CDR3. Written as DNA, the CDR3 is TGTGCCAGCAGTTCCCGCCAGGGGGCCAACTATGGCTACACCTTC. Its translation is CASSSRQGANYGYTF.

The CDR3 nucleotides read TGTGCCAGCAGCTTGCGGCGGGTCAATCAGCCCCAGCATTTT. It translates to CASSLRRVNQPQHF. The chain joins TRBV5-6 to TRBJ1-5; D gene uncertain. Germline V gene lookup returns CDR1 SGHDT and CDR2 YYEEEE. Trimming pared 1 base from V and 3 bases from J, leaving 8 bases between. The length of the CDR3 is 14 residues.

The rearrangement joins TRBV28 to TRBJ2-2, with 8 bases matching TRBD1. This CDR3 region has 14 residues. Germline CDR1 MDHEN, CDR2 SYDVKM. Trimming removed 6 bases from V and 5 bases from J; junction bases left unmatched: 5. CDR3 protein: CASSDRGRTGELFF. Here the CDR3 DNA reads TGTGCCAGCAGCGACAGGGGCAGGACCGGGGAGCTGTTTTTT.

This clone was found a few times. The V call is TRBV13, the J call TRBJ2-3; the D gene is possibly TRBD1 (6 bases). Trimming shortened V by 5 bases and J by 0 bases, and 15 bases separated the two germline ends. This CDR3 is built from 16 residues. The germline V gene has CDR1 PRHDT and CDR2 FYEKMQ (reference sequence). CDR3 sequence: CASSQEVGGSTDTQYF. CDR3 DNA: TGTGCCAGCAGCCAAGAGGTAGGGGGTAGCACAGATACGCAGTATTTT.

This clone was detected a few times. CDR3: CASSLQVIYTDTQYF. The CDR3 DNA reads TGTGCCAGCAGCCTCCAGGTGATTTACACAGATACGCAGTATTTT. J is TRBJ2-3 and V is TRBV13; D gene uncertain. The germline V gene encodes CDR1 PRHDT and CDR2 FYEKMQ (reference sequence). Trimming removed 5 bases at V and 2 bases at J, with 14 bases between. CDR3 length: 15 residues.

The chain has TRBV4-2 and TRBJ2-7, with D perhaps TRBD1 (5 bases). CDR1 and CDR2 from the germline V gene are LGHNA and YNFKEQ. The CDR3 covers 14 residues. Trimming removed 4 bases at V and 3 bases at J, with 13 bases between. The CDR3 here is CASSPTYGHYEQYF. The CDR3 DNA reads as TGTGCCAGCAGCCCAACATACGGACACTACGAGCAGTACTTC.

CDR3 in DNA: TGTGCCAGCTCCGGGACAGGGATCAACGAGCAGTACTTC. This gives the protein CASSGTGINEQYF. The chain recombines TRBV6-1 with TRBJ2-7, with TRBD1 matching 9 bases. From germline, CDR1 is MNHNS and CDR2 SASEGT. The CDR3 consists of 13 residues. Trimming cost V 8 bases and J 5 bases; bases outside gene matches: 7.